Below are 25 T cell receptor beta chains sequenced from a single sample in a study of blood T cells in healthy people across ages. The second PCR ran 7 to 11 cycles with a sample-barcoded 5' primer and J-beta primers. TCRdb redid the calling of the 5' RACE reads with MiXCR, one entry per CDR3 protein. The table includes 630,000 or so distinct CDR3 sequences, roughly 31% detected once. The sample taken for sequencing was blood. All receptors come from an elderly woman in good health.

In regard to this clonotype: One junction end does not reproduce the germline sequence, and a read error may be involved. The V call is TRBV5-1, the J call TRBJ1-1, with D uncertain. Germline V CDR1 and CDR2: SGHRS, YFSETQ. The CDR3 sequence is 12 residues long. CDR3 nucleotides: TGCGCCAGCGGCTTGGACCTGGGAGTAGCTTTCTTT. Amino acids: CASGLDLGVAFF.

This clonotype was seen just once. A read error may be the cause here, since a much bigger clone is one base away. The rearrangement links TRBV3-1 to TRBJ2-3; possibly TRBD2 for D (6 bases). The CDR3 consists of 17 residues. The germline V gene encodes CDR1 LGHDT and CDR2 YNNKEL (reference sequence). V was trimmed by 4 bases and J by 5 bases, leaving 22 bases between them. The CDR3 DNA is TGTGCCAGCAGCCCAGCCGGGGGTAGCGCGGTCGGAGATACGCAGTATTTT. Encoded protein: CASSPAGGSAVGDTQYF.

This clonotype was seen many times. The rearrangement uses TRBV6-2 or TRBV6-3 and TRBJ1-6; no clear D. Looked up from germline, CDR1 is MNHEY and CDR2 is SVGEGT. CDR3 size: 12 residues. Trimming took off 7 bases at V and 8 bases at J, with 9 bases between the two ends. This CDR3 is CASTTMDSPLHF. The CDR3 coding sequence is TGTGCCAGCACCACAATGGATTCACCCCTCCACTTT.

This clonotype was counted many times. The chain uses TRBV12-5 and TRBJ1-6, with a possible D match to TRBD1 (5 bases). The ends were cut back, 2 bases at V and 9 bases at J, with 11 bases in the middle. The germline CDR1 and CDR2 sequences are LGHNT and FRNRAP. The CDR3 has 14 amino acids. The CDR3 nucleotides are TGTGCTAGTGGTTTGCCAGGGATCGGTTCACCCCTCCACTTT. Protein product: CASGLPGIGSPLHF.

This clonotype was recorded a few times. V usage is TRBV5-1 and J usage is TRBJ2-7; 7 nucleotides match TRBD2. The CDR3 extends over 15 amino acids. Germline V gene sequence: CDR1 SGHRS, CDR2 YFSETQ. J gave up 5 bases and V 2 bases, and 10 bases lay outside the gene matches. The CDR3 reads CASSLASGKIDEQYF. The CDR3 DNA reads TGCGCCAGCAGCTTAGCTAGCGGTAAGATAGACGAGCAGTACTTC.

This clonotype showed up many times. This rearrangement joins TRBV5-1 to TRBJ2-5; either TRBD1 or TRBD2 may fit D (5 bases each). Germline V CDR1 and CDR2: SGHRS, YFSETQ. The CDR3 is made up of 14 amino acids. V was shortened by 0 bases and J by 5 bases, with 11 bases between the two germline ends. The CDR3 nucleotides read TGCGCCAGCAGCTTGGGGGACGCCAGGGAGACCCAGTACTTC. This codes for CASSLGDARETQYF.

Concerning this clonotype: A much larger clone is a single base away; this may be a read error. The chain has TRBV24-1 and TRBJ2-3; D is ambiguous. The V gene lost 5 bases and the J gene lost 0 bases, with 11 bases spanning the gap. This CDR3 comprises 15 residues. Per the germline V gene, CDR1 is KGHDR and CDR2 is SFDVKD. Here the CDR3 DNA reads TGTGCCACCAGTGCGATTGTGGCTAGCACAGATACGCAGTATTTT. Translated: CATSAIVASTDTQYF.

A word on this clonotype: Possible read error: a much larger clone is one base away. The chain recombines TRBV4-3 with TRBJ1-5; D ambiguous. This CDR3 region has 12 residues. V was cut by 8 bases and J by 9 bases, with 14 bases left in between. The germline V gene has CDR1 LGHNA and CDR2 YSLEER. The CDR3 region is CASLEGNRPQHF. For the CDR3, the DNA is TGCGCCAGCCTGGAGGGAAACCGGCCCCAGCATTTT.

This clonotype has a count of ten or more. The chain uses TRBV12-3 or TRBV12-4 and TRBJ2-1; perhaps D is TRBD1 or TRBD2 (6 bases each). V was pared by 6 bases and J by 0 bases, with 12 bases between. This CDR3 comprises 15 residues. The CDR3 is CASSRGPASYNEQFF. The CDR3 DNA is TGTGCCAGCAGCCGGGGGCCCGCCTCCTACAATGAGCAGTTCTTC.

The chain recombines TRBV15 with TRBJ1-3; D gene uncertain. Germline CDR1 LNHNV, CDR2 YYDKDF (reference sequence). This CDR3 is built from 16 residues. Trimming took off 0 bases at V and 4 bases at J, with 13 bases between the two ends. DNA for the CDR3: TGTGCCACCAGCAGAGATCTTCAAGGAAACGGAAACACCATATATTTT. Translation: CATSRDLQGNGNTIYF. Full variable domain (missing parts from reference TRBV15 and TRBJ1-3): DAMVIQNPRYQVTQFGKPVTLSCSQTLNHNVMYWYQQKSSQAPKLLFHYYDKDFNNEADTPDNFQSRRPNTSFCFLDIRSPGLGDTAMYLCATSRDLQGNGNTIYFGEGSWLTVV.

The chain carries TRBV5-1 and TRBJ2-3; a weak D match, TRBD2 (5 bases). V lost 3 bases, J lost 0 bases, and 14 bases lay in between. Germline loops: CDR1 SGHRS, CDR2 YFSETQ. This CDR3 is 16 amino acids long. CDR3 region: CASSSTGRVSTDTQYF. In DNA, the CDR3 is TGCGCCAGCAGCTCTACTGGGCGGGTTAGCACAGATACGCAGTATTTT. The complete variable domain, with remaining parts taken from reference TRBV5-1 and TRBJ2-3, reads KAGVTQTPRYLIKTRGQQVTLSCSPISGHRSVSWYQQTPGQGLQFLFEYFSETQRNKGNFPGRFSGRQFSNSRSEMNVSTLELGDSALYLCASSSTGRVSTDTQYFGPGTRLTVL.

This clonotype appeared many times. This sequence joins TRBV7-2 and TRBJ2-7; 8 bases agree with TRBD2. Germline V CDR1 and CDR2: SGHTA, FQGNSA. After removal of 5 bases from V and 1 base from J, the junction contained 10 bases not matched to a gene. This CDR3 contains 16 residues. CDR3 bases: TGTGCCAGCAGCCGTTTCTCCGGGGGGGGATCCTACGAGCAGTACTTC. Translation: CASSRFSGGGSYEQYF.

As regards this clonotype: Its ends do not fully match the called genes, so a read error is possible. The rearrangement joins TRBV24-1 to TRBJ1-2; possibly TRBD1 for D (6 bases). Germline loops: CDR1 KGHDR, CDR2 SFDVKD. The CDR3 runs 13 residues. The CDR3 DNA follows: TGTGCCACCAGCGCCGGACAGTTCTATGGCCACACCTTC. This codes for CATSAGQFYGHTF.

The sample holds a few counts of this clonotype. This chain links TRBV7-2 with TRBJ1-5, with a tentative D call TRBD1 (5 bases). CDR1 SGHTA and CDR2 FQGNSA come from the germline V gene. The V end lost 0 bases, the J end lost 1 base, and 7 bases lay between the germline ends. This CDR3 is 15 amino acids long. The CDR3, as DNA: TGTGCCAGCAGCTTAGCAGACAGAAGCAATCAGCCCCAGCATTTT. This codes for CASSLADRSNQPQHF.

This clonotype was seen only a few times. This rearrangement joins TRBV20-1 to TRBJ2-2; maybe TRBD1 (6 bases). CDR1 and CDR2 (germline): DFQATT, SNEGSKA (reference sequence). The CDR3 spans 15 residues. Trimming cost V 0 bases and J 1 base, with 9 bases left between them. CDR3 DNA sequence: TGCAGTGCTAGAGACGACAGGCTGAACACCGGGGAGCTGTTTTTT. It encodes CSARDDRLNTGELFF.

The chain joins TRBV6-1 to TRBJ1-2; 7 positions agree with TRBD1. The CDR3 is 14 amino acids. Germline values: CDR1 MNHNS, CDR2 SASEGT. J was trimmed by 2 bases and V by 6 bases; bases with no gene match: 6. The CDR3 DNA is TGTGCCAGCAGAGAAAACAGGGGCAACTATGGCTACACCTTC. Its protein product is CASRENRGNYGYTF.

Remarks on this clonotype: The junction does not match germline at one end; this may be a read error. The chain has TRBV7-2 and TRBJ2-7; 10 nucleotides agree with TRBD2. CDR3 length: 16 residues. Germline assignment: CDR1 SGHTA and CDR2 FQGNSA. The CDR3 sequence is CAGSFSGLAESYEQYF. The CDR3, as DNA: TGTGCCGGCAGCTTCTCCGGACTAGCGGAATCCTACGAGCAGTACTTC.

The V gene is TRBV18, the J gene TRBJ1-1, with D hard to call. Trimming left V 1 base short and J 1 base short, with 7 bases between. The CDR3 length is 14 residues. CDR1 and CDR2 from the germline V gene are KGHSH and LQKENI. The CDR3 DNA reads TGTGCCAGCTCACCACGACCGGGGAACACTGAAGCTTTCTTT. It codes for CASSPRPGNTEAFF.

The rearrangement links TRBV5-1 to TRBJ2-1, with D tentatively TRBD1 or TRBD2 (5 bases each). The V end lost 4 bases, the J end lost 5 bases, and 13 bases lay between the germline ends. CDR1 and CDR2 from the germline V gene are SGHRS and YFSETQ. CDR3 length equals 14 residues. CDR3 sequence reads: CASSLPRGDNEQFF. The CDR3 nucleotides read TGCGCCAGCAGCCTTCCCCGAGGGGACAATGAGCAGTTCTTC.

Many counts were recorded for this clonotype. V usage is TRBV28 and J usage is TRBJ2-3; 8 bases are shared with TRBD1. Germline CDR1 MDHEN, CDR2 SYDVKM. With 6 bases clipped from V and 2 bases from J, the junction kept 7 bases outside the gene matches. The CDR3 has 15 amino acids. The DNA for the CDR3 is TGTGCCAGCAGCCGGACAGGGAGCAACACAGATACGCAGTATTTT. Translation: CASSRTGSNTDTQYF.

This chain connects TRBV2 to TRBJ1-2; unclear D gene. Germline lookup yields CDR1 SNHLY and CDR2 FYNNEI. CDR3 size: 12 residues. V was clipped by 3 bases and J by 5 bases, with 7 bases between them. The CDR3 region has the DNA TGTGCCAGCAGTGATTCTGTTTATGGCTACACCTTC. It codes for CASSDSVYGYTF. The complete variable domain, with remaining parts taken from reference TRBV2 and TRBJ1-2, reads EPEVTQTPSHQVTQMGQEVILRCVPISNHLYFYWYRQILGQKVEFLVSFYNNEISEKSEIFDDQFSVERPDGSNFTLKIRSTKLEDSAMYFCASSDSVYGYTFGSGTRLTVV.

The chain employs TRBV12-3 or TRBV12-4 and TRBJ2-5; tentatively, D is TRBD1 or TRBD2 (6 bases each). CDR3 length equals 15 residues. Trimming stripped 6 bases from V and 11 bases from J, with 25 bases between. In DNA form, the CDR3 reads TGTGCCAGCAGATCTCGGAAGGGGGGTTTGAATGAGCAGTACTTC. It codes for CASRSRKGGLNEQYF.

Ten or more counts support this clonotype. J is TRBJ2-7 and V is TRBV12-3 or TRBV12-4; possibly TRBD1 for D (5 bases). Deletions cut 6 bases from V and 3 bases from J, with 15 bases between. The CDR3 contains 14 residues. The CDR3 DNA reads TGTGCCAGCAGAGAAGAAGGGGCAGGCTACGAGCAGTACTTC. Protein sequence: CASREEGAGYEQYF.

This clonotype was seen at least ten times. The genes are TRBV6-2 or TRBV6-3 and TRBJ2-1, with 11 positions matching TRBD2. Germline V gives CDR1 MNHEY, CDR2 SVGEGT. V dropped 3 bases and J dropped 7; count of bases not matched to a gene: 14. The CDR3 is 18 amino acids. The CDR3, as DNA: TGTGCCAGCAGTTATATCCTACTAGCGGGGGTAACTCGGAATGAGCAGTTCTTC. This encodes CASSYILLAGVTRNEQFF.

Of note for this clonotype: This may be a read error, as it is one base from a much larger clone. The rearrangement joins TRBV5-1 to TRBJ2-3, with 14 bases fitting TRBD2. Germline CDR1 SGHRS, CDR2 YFSETQ. The CDR3 length is 17 residues. Here the CDR3 DNA reads TGCACCAGCAGCTTGGCGGGGACTAGCGGGGGAACAGATACGCAGTATTTT. Protein: CTSSLAGTSGGTDTQYF.